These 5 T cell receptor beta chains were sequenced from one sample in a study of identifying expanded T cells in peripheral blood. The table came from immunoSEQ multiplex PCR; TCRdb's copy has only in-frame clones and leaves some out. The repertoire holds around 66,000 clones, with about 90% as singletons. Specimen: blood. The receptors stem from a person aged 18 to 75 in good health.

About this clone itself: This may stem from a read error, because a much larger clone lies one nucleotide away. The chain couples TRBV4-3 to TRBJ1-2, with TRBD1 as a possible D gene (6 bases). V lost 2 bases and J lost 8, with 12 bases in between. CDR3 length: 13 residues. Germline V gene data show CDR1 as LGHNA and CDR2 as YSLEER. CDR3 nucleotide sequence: TGCGCCAGCAGCCAATCAGGGGTCCGCGGCTACACCTTC. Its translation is CASSQSGVRGYTF.

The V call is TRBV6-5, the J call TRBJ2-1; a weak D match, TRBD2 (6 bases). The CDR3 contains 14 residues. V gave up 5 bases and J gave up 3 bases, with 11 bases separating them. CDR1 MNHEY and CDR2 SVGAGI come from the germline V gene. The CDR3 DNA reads TGTGCCAGCAGTAAAGCGGGTCGCTACAATGAGCAGTTCTTC. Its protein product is CASSKAGRYNEQFF.

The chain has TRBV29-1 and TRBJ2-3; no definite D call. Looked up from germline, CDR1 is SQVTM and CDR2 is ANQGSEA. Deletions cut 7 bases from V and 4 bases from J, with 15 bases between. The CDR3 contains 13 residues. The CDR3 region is CSADKSLADTQYF. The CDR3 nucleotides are TGCAGCGCAGACAAGTCATTGGCAGATACGCAGTATTTT.

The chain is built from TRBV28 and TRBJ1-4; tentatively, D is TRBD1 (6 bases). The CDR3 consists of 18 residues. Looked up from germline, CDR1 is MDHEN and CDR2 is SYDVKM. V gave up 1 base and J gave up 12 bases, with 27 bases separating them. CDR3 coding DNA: TGTGCCAGCAGTTTATACCCGTGGGACACGCCTGGGGGAGGGGAACTGTTTTTT. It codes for CASSLYPWDTPGGGELFF.

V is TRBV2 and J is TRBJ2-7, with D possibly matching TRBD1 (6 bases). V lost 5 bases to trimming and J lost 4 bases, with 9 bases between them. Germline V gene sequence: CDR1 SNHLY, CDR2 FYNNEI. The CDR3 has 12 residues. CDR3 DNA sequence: TGTGCCAGCAGTAAGACAGGTTACGAGCAGTACTTC. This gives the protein CASSKTGYEQYF. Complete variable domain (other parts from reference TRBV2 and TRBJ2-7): EPEVTQTPSHQVTQMGQEVILRCVPISNHLYFYWYRQILGQKVEFLVSFYNNEISEKSEIFDDQFSVERPDGSNFTLKIRSTKLEDSAMYFCASSKTGYEQYFGPGTRLTVT.